This passage covers 21 T cell receptor beta chains from one sample sequenced in a study of blood T cell repertoires in COVID-19. Measured with immunoSEQ multiplex PCR; TCRdb has only the in-frame clones, and not every one. The data contain 200,000 or so clones, 88% of them singletons. Material: PBMCs or T cells enriched from blood (not recorded which). All receptors come from a woman under 40 who had recovered from COVID-19.

The chain carries TRBV15 and TRBJ1-1, with a tentative D call TRBD1 (6 bases). V was trimmed by 8 bases and J by 4 bases, leaving 23 bases between them. CDR3 length equals 16 residues. Germline V gene lookup returns CDR1 LNHNV and CDR2 YYDKDF (reference sequence). CDR3 DNA: TGTGCCACCCGAGGGGGTGCCTCCGATGCGGGCACTGAAGCTTTCTTT. It is translated as CATRGGASDAGTEAFF.

Of note for this clone: This sample also contains other DNA sequences that code for the same CDR3. The chain carries TRBV9 and TRBJ2-5, with a tentative D call TRBD2 (7 bases). Trimming removed 2 bases at V and 5 bases at J, with 10 bases between. The CDR3 runs to 13 residues. Germline V gene sequence: CDR1 SGDLS, CDR2 YYNGEE. Here the CDR3 DNA reads TGTGCCAGCAGCGTTCGGGGGGCGGAGACCCAGTACTTC. Amino acids: CASSVRGAETQYF.

This chain uses TRBV7-9 with TRBJ1-2, with D possibly being TRBD1 (6 bases). CDR3 length equals 14 residues. Germline V gene data show CDR1 as SEHNR and CDR2 as FQNEAQ (reference sequence). The germline V and J ends were trimmed by 2 bases and 8 bases, with 15 bases remaining between them. The CDR3 is CASSLLAGAKGYTF. CDR3 bases: TGTGCCAGCAGCTTATTAGCAGGGGCTAAGGGCTACACCTTC. The full variable domain, rest sourced from reference TRBV7-9 and TRBJ1-2, is DTGVSQNPRHKITKRGQNVTFRCDPISEHNRLYWYRQTLGQGPEFLTYFQNEAQLEKSRLLSDRFSAERPKGSFSTLEIQRTEQGDSAMYLCASSLLAGAKGYTFGSGTRLTVV.

The V call is TRBV7-9, the J call TRBJ2-3; 9 bases match TRBD1. Trimming at V came to 5 bases and at J to 0 bases, leaving 12 bases not matched to a gene. The germline gives CDR1 SEHNR, CDR2 FQNEAQ (reference sequence). The CDR3 runs 18 residues. The CDR3 sequence is CASSTWTGDGQSTDTQYF. The CDR3 DNA reads TGTGCCAGCAGCACCTGGACAGGGGATGGCCAAAGCACAGATACGCAGTATTTT.

This chain connects TRBV25-1 to TRBJ2-2; D gene uncertain. The CDR3 length is 18 residues. Deletions cut 3 bases from V and 0 bases from J, with 17 bases between. Germline CDR1 reads MGHDK; CDR2 reads SYGVNS. The CDR3 loop reads CASSDFSGAGSNTGELFF. CDR3 nucleotide sequence: TGTGCCAGCAGTGATTTCTCAGGTGCTGGCTCGAACACCGGGGAGCTGTTTTTT.

The chain recombines TRBV7-9 with TRBJ2-1; TRBD2 might be the D (6 bases). CDR1 is SEHNR, CDR2 FQNEAQ, per germline (reference sequence). Trimming pared 3 bases from V and 9 bases from J, leaving 15 bases between. This CDR3 has 14 amino acids. CDR3 in amino acids: CASSFIRGSPEQFF. Here the CDR3 DNA reads TGTGCCAGCAGCTTCATCCGGGGGAGCCCTGAGCAGTTCTTC.

This rearrangement joins TRBV2 to TRBJ1-1; TRBD1 matches at 8 bases. The CDR3 is 11 residues long. The V gene end was trimmed by 11 bases and the J gene end by 1 base; junction bases not matched to a gene: 0. The germline CDR1 and CDR2 sequences are SNHLY and FYNNEI. DNA for the CDR3: TGTGCCGGACAGGGGAACACTGAAGCTTTCTTT. Translation: CAGQGNTEAFF.

The chain joins TRBV4-1 to TRBJ1-2, with 12 bases matching TRBD1. This CDR3 is 17 amino acids long. The germline V gene has CDR1 MGHRA and CDR2 YSYEKL. V was clipped by 2 bases and J by 3 bases; unmatched bases: 7. In DNA, the CDR3 is TGCGCCAGCAGCCAAACCCGGGACAGGGGGCCTCACTATGGCTACACCTTC. This encodes CASSQTRDRGPHYGYTF.

V usage is TRBV6-1 and J usage is TRBJ2-3; TRBD2 matches at 12 bases. Germline CDR1 is MNHNS and CDR2 is SASEGT. CDR3 length: 15 residues. V lost 2 bases and J lost 4; bases outside the gene matches: 1. CDR3 loop: CASSELAGGPDTQYF. The CDR3 DNA is TGTGCCAGCAGTGAACTAGCGGGGGGGCCAGATACGCAGTATTTT.

This chain connects TRBV4-1 to TRBJ2-3; a possible D gene is TRBD1 (5 bases). The germline CDR1 and CDR2 sequences are MGHRA and YSYEKL. Trimming took 0 bases from V and 2 from J, leaving 15 bases between them. CDR3 size: 17 residues. CDR3 region: CASSQDSLGQSTDTQYF. The CDR3 DNA reads as TGCGCCAGCAGCCAAGATTCCTTGGGGCAGTCCACAGATACGCAGTATTTT.

This sequence joins TRBV4-2 and TRBJ1-2, with TRBD1 matching 9 bases. Trimming took 0 bases from V and 7 from J; bases not matched to a gene: 12. Germline V lookup: CDR1 LGHNA, CDR2 YNFKEQ. The CDR3 loop spans 17 amino acids. The CDR3 nucleotides read TGTGCCAGCAGCCAAGAGTTGGGGACAGGGCGAGTCTCTGGCTACACCTTC. It codes for CASSQELGTGRVSGYTF.

This CDR3 reads CASTDRQVNQPQHF. The CDR3 DNA reads as TGTGCCAGCACCGACCGACAGGTCAATCAGCCCCAGCATTTT. The rearrangement joins TRBV6-5 to TRBJ1-5; weak D call: TRBD1 (6 bases). Trimming stripped 7 bases from V and 3 bases from J, with 13 bases between. The CDR3 loop spans 14 amino acids. Germline CDR1 reads MNHEY; CDR2 reads SVGAGI.

J is TRBJ1-2 and V is TRBV6-2 or TRBV6-3; D remains unclear. This CDR3 comprises 13 residues. Germline CDR1 is MNHEY and CDR2 is SVGEGT. Trimming stripped 1 base from V and 7 bases from J, with 10 bases between. The CDR3 here is CASSYWRNAGYTF. The CDR3 DNA follows: TGTGCCAGCAGTTACTGGAGGAACGCTGGCTACACCTTC.

The chain is built from TRBV3-1 (or the pseudogene TRBV3-2) and TRBJ2-2; the match to TRBD2 covers 13 bases. Germline V gene lookup returns CDR1 LGHDT and CDR2 YNNKEL (reference sequence). V trimming: 8 bases; J trimming: 4 bases; junction bases outside the gene matches: 10. The CDR3 extends over 17 amino acids. CDR3 sequence (DNA): TGTGCCAGCCGGACTAGCGGGGGAGCGGGGGCCACCGGGGAGCTGTTTTTT. Protein sequence: CASRTSGGAGATGELFF.

The CDR3 reads CASSQDAGGADGETQYF. Written as DNA, the CDR3 is TGTGCCAGCAGCCAAGACGCCGGGGGGGCCGATGGAGAGACCCAGTACTTC. The rearrangement joins TRBV3-1 (or the pseudogene TRBV3-2) to TRBJ2-5; 8 bases fit TRBD2. CDR3 size: 17 residues. Germline loops: CDR1 LGHDT, CDR2 YNNKEL (reference sequence). The ends lost 0 bases at V and 4 bases at J; junction bases unmatched: 10.

This clone was counted once. The V and J genes are TRBV7-8 and TRBJ2-5; 10 bases agree with TRBD2. CDR3 length: 19 amino acids. V lost 3 bases, J lost 1 base, and 14 bases stayed unmatched. Looked up from germline, CDR1 is SGHVS and CDR2 is FQNEAQ. CDR3 sequence reads: CASSLVGDLTSGSQETQYF. The CDR3 bases are TGTGCCAGCAGCTTGGTGGGGGATCTGACTAGCGGGTCCCAAGAGACCCAGTACTTC.

This chain links TRBV25-1 with TRBJ1-1; TRBD1 aligns across 7 bases. The V gene end was trimmed by 4 bases and the J gene end by 6 bases; junction bases not matched to a gene: 8. The length of the CDR3 is 14 residues. The germline V gene has CDR1 MGHDK and CDR2 SYGVNS. This CDR3 is CASSVRQGMAEAFF. CDR3 coding DNA: TGTGCCAGCAGTGTACGACAGGGAATGGCTGAAGCTTTCTTT.

CDR3 in amino acids: CASSLYLVDEQFF. CDR3 sequence (DNA): TGCGCCAGCAGCTTGTATCTGGTAGATGAGCAGTTCTTC. The chain links TRBV5-1 to TRBJ2-1; D is undetermined. This CDR3 is built from 13 residues. CDR1 and CDR2 from the germline V gene are SGHRS and YFSETQ. Deletions cut 1 base from V and 8 bases from J, with 10 bases between.

V is TRBV7-9 and J is TRBJ2-5; the match to TRBD1 covers 7 bases. This CDR3 spans 16 amino acids. Germline loops: CDR1 SEHNR, CDR2 FQNEAQ (reference sequence). Unmatched junction bases numbered 9, after V lost 5 bases and J lost 0 bases. The CDR3 loop reads CASSPGVQGYQETQYF. The CDR3 DNA reads TGTGCCAGCAGCCCTGGTGTACAGGGGTACCAAGAGACCCAGTACTTC.

J is TRBJ2-7 and V is TRBV4-1, with D perhaps matching TRBD1 (7 bases). Deletions cut 3 bases from V and 7 bases from J, with 19 bases between. The CDR3 is 15 residues long. CDR1 is MGHRA, CDR2 YSYEKL, per germline. CDR3 residues: CASSQELTTGREQYF. DNA for the CDR3: TGCGCCAGCAGCCAGGAACTCACGACAGGGAGGGAGCAGTACTTC.

In the case of this clone: Other nucleotide sequences in the sample specify the same CDR3. V usage is TRBV19 and J usage is TRBJ2-5; TRBD2 matches at 12 bases. The CDR3 is 15 amino acids. Trimming cost V 3 bases and J 1 base; bases outside gene matches: 0. The germline gives CDR1 LNHDA, CDR2 SQIVND (reference sequence). The CDR3 here is CASSMTSGGQETQYF. The CDR3 DNA follows: TGTGCCAGTAGTATGACTAGCGGGGGCCAAGAGACCCAGTACTTC. Looking up the rest from reference TRBV19 and TRBJ2-5 gives the full variable domain: DGGITQSPKYLFRKEGQNVTLSCEQNLNHDAMYWYRQDPGQGLRLIYYSQIVNDFQKGDIAEGYSVSREKKESFPLTVTSAQKNPTAFYLCASSMTSGGQETQYFGPGTRLLVL.